This TCR beta chain emerged from a study of cytomegalovirus exposure and HLA in healthy donors. The CDR3 is 16 residues long. V lost 0 bases to trimming and J lost 11 bases; unmatched junction nucleotides: 11. Germline V gene sequence: CDR1 SGHNT, CDR2 YENEEA. In the PCR, 60 Vbeta and 13 Jbeta primers were used. Original analysis: An analysis that came later counted roughly 87 million unique TCR beta chains, approximately 11 million shared. The assay was immunoSEQ multiplex PCR, and TCRdb's table has in-frame clones only and misses some. V and J calls and clone size are given by that table; D and trimming were obtained from the DNA. The table includes around 160,000 clones, roughly 88% detected once.

Sequenced input: PBMCs. The TCR sequence derives from a man in his late teens or twenties in good health and CMV-seropositive. This sequence joins TRBV11-3 and TRBJ2-1, with 9 bases that match TRBD2. DNA of the CDR3: TGTGCCAGCAGCTTAGATCTAGGCGGGGGGGTCCACAAGCAGTTCTTC. Protein: CASSLDLGGGVHKQFF.